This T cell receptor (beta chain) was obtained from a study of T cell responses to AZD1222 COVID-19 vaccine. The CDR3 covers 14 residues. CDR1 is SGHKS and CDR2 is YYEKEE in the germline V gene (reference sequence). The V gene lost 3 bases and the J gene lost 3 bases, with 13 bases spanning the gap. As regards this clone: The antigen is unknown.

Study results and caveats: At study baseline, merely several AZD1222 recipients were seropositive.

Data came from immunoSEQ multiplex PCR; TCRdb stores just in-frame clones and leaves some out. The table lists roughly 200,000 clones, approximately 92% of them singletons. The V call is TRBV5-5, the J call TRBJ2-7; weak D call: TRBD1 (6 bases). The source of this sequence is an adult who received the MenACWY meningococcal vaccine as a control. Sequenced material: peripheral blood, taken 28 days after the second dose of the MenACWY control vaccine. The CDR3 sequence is CASSSRQGYYEQYF. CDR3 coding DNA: TGTGCCAGCAGCTCCCGCCAGGGGTACTACGAGCAGTACTTC.